The clone carrying this TCR beta chain was detected a few times. In TCRdb, the 5' RACE reads were re-called with MiXCR into one record per CDR3 protein. The data contain 200,000 to 300,000 distinct CDR3 sequences, approximately 7% of them singletons. The data derive from a study of identical twins. This CDR3 is built from 13 residues. Germline lookup yields CDR1 MRHNA and CDR2 SNTAGT. The trim removed 3 bases at V and 8 bases at J, leaving 4 bases unmatched. The sample was also linked to a second study, of yellow fever vaccine responses in identical twins.

The sequence came from a woman aged 18-29 years in good health. Material: memory (CD45RO+) T cells sorted from blood. The V and J genes are TRBV6-4 and TRBJ2-1; 7 nucleotides align to TRBD2. The CDR3 reads CASSETSVDEQFF. CDR3 DNA: TGTGCCAGCAGTGAAACTAGCGTCGATGAGCAGTTCTTC.